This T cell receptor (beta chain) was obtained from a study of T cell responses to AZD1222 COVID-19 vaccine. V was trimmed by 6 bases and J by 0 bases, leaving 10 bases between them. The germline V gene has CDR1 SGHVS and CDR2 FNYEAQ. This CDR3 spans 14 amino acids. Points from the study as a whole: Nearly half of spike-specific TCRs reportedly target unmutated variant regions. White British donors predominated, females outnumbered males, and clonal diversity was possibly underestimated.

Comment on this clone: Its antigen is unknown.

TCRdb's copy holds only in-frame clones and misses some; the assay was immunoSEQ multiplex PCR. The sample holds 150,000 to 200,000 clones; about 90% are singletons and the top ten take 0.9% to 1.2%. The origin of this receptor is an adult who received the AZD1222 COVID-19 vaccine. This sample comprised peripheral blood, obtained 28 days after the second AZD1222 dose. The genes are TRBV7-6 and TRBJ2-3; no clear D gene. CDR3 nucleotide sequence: TGTGCCAGCAGATCACAAGCTAGCACAGATACGCAGTATTTT. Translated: CASRSQASTDTQYF. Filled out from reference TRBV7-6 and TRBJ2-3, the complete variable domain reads GAGVSQSPRYKVTKRGQDVALRCDPISGHVSLYWYRQALGQGPEFLTYFNYEAQQDKSGLPNDRFSAERPEGSISTLTIQRTEQRDSAMYRCASRSQASTDTQYFGPGTRLTVL.